The T cell receptor beta chain described here comes from a study of a mutant IDH1 vaccine in newly diagnosed glioma. In the study overall: Beginning 4-6 weeks after radiotherapy alone, or with temozolomide cycles, vaccination took place. It was radiotherapy, temozolomide, or both that patients received previously, with most receiving both. General study results and limits: Patients mounted vaccine-induced immune responses in 90% to 95% of cases.

TCRdb's copy holds only in-frame clones and misses some; the assay was immunoSEQ multiplex PCR. The sample holds 50,000 to 65,000 clones, more than 75% seen once. A note on this clone: The antigen is undetermined.

Time point in this sample: week 23, last vaccination. Vaccination used 300 ug of mutant IDH1 20-mer peptide per dose, with topical imiquimod. Sequences were derived from PBMCs, sampled from a glioma patient whose treatment included an IDH1 peptide vaccine. The sequence came from a man aged 35 to 55 with glioma.

The CDR3 here is CASSQESGRTDEQYF. The CDR3 DNA is TGCGCCAGCAGCCAAGAGAGCGGGAGGACGGACGAGCAGTACTTC. V gene TRBV4-1 combines with J gene TRBJ2-7; 9 nucleotides line up with TRBD2. Looked up from germline, CDR1 is MGHRA and CDR2 is YSYEKL. V was clipped by 0 bases and J by 5 bases; unmatched bases: 5. The CDR3 has 15 amino acids.